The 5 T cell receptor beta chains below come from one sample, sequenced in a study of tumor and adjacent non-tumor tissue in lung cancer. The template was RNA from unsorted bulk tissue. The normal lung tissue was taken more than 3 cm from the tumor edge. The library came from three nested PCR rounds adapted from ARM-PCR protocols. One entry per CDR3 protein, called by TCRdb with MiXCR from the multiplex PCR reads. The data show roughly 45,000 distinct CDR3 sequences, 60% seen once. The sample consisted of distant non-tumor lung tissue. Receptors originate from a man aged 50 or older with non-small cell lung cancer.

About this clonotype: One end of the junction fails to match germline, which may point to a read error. The CDR3 DNA follows: TGCAGTGCTAGAGTTCCGGGGGCTTACAATCAGCCCCATCATTTT. This gives the protein CSARVPGAYNQPHHF. The V and J genes are TRBV20-1 and TRBJ1-5; D is possibly TRBD1 (6 bases). CDR3 length: 15 amino acids. Germline lookup yields CDR1 DFQATT and CDR2 SNEGSKA (reference sequence).

The CDR3 DNA sequence: TGTGCCATCAGGAGCCCTATAGATGGTCTCACTGAAGCTTTCTTT. Translated, it gives CAIRSPIDGLTEAFF. The V call is TRBV10-3, the J call TRBJ1-1; D is uncertain. V dropped 6 bases and J dropped 4 bases, with 18 bases sitting between them. Germline values: CDR1 ENHRY, CDR2 SYGVKD. The CDR3 consists of 15 residues.

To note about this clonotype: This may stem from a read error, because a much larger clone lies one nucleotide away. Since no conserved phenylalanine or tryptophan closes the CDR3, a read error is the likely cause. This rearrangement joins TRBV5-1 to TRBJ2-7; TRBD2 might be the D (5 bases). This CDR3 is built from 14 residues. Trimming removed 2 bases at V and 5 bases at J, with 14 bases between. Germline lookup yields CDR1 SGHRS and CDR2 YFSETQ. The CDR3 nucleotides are TGCGCCAGCAGCTTTCGTCCGGGGTCTGACGAGCAGTACTTA. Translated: CASSFRPGSDEQYL.

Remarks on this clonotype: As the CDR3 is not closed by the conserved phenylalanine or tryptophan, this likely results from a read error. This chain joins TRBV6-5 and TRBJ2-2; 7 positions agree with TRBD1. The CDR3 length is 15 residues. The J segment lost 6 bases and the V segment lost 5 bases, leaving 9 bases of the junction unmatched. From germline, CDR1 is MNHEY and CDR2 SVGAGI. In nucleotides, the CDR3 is TGTGCCAGCAGTAAAGTTAGGGGGCAGGCCGGGGAGCTGTTTCTT. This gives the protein CASSKVRGQAGELFL.

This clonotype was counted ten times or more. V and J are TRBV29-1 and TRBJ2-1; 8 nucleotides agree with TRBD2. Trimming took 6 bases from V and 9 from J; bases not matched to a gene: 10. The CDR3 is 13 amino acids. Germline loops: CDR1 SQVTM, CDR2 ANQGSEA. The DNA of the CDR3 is TGCAGCGTGTCGAACGGGAGGGCCCCTGAGCAGTTCTTC. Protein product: CSVSNGRAPEQFF.